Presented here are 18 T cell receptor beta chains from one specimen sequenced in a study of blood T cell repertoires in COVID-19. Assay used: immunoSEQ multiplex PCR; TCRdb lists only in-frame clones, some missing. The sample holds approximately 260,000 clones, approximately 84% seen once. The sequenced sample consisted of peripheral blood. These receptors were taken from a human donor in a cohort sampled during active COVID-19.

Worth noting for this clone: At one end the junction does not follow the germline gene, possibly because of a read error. CDR3 sequence reads: CASSLEDSYNSGNTIYF. CDR3 in DNA: TGTGCCAGCAGCCTAGAGGACAGTTACAACTCTGGAAACACCATATATTTT. The chain is built from TRBV11-3 and TRBJ1-3, with D tentatively TRBD1 (6 bases). The CDR3 is 17 amino acids. Per germline, CDR1 SGHNT and CDR2 YENEEA.

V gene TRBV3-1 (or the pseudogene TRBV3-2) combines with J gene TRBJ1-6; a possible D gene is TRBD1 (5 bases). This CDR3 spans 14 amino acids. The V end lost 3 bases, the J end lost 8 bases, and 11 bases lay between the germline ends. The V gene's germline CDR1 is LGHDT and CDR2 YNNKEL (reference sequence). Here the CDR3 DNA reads TGTGCCAGCAGCCACCGCTCGACAGATTCACCCCTCCACTTT. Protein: CASSHRSTDSPLHF.

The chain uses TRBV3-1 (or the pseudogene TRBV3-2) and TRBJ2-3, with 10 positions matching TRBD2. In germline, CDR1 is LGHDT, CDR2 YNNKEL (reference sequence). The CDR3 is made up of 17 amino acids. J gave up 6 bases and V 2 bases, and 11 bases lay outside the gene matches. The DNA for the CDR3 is TGTGCCAGCAGCCAATCCTTGCTAGCGGGGGCAGCGGATACGCAGTATTTT. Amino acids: CASSQSLLAGAADTQYF.

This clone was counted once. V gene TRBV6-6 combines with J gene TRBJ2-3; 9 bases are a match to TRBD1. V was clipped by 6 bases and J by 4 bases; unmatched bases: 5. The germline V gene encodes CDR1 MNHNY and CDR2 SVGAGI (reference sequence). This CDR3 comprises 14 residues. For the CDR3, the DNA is TGTGCCAGCAGGTGGACAGGGGTGGCAGATACGCAGTATTTT. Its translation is CASRWTGVADTQYF.

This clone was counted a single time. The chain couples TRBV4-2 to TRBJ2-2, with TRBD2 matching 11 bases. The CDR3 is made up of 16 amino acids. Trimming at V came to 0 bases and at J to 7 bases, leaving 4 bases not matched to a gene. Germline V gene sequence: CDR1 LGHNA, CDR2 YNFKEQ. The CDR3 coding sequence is TGTGCCAGCAGCCAAGATACTAGCGGGGGTGTCGGGGAGCTGTTTTTT. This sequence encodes CASSQDTSGGVGELFF.

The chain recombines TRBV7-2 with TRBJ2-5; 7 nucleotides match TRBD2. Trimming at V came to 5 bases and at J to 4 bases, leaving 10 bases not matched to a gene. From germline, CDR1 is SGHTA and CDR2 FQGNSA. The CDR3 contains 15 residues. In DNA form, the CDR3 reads TGTGCCAGCAGCGACCGGGACTACTTCCCAGAGACCCAGTACTTC. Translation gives CASSDRDYFPETQYF.

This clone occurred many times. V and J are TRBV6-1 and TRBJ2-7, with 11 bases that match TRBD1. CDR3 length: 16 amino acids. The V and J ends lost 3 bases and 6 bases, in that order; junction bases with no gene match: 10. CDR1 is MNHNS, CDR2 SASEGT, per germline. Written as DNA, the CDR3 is TGTGCCAGCAGTGAGGCTTCCCGGGACAGGGGGGGCGAGCAGTACTTC. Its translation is CASSEASRDRGGEQYF.

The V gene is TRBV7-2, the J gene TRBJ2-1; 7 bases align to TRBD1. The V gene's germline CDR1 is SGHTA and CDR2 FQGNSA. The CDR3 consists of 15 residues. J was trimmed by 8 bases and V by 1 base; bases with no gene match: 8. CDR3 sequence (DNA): TGTGCCAGCAGCTTAGGGGGACAGACGATCGATGAGCAGTTCTTC. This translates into CASSLGGQTIDEQFF.

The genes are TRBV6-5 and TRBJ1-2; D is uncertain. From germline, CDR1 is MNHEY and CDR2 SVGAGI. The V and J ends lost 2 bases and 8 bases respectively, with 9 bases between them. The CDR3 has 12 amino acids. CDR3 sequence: CASSYGSGGYTF. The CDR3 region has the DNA TGTGCCAGCAGTTACGGGAGTGGGGGCTACACCTTC.

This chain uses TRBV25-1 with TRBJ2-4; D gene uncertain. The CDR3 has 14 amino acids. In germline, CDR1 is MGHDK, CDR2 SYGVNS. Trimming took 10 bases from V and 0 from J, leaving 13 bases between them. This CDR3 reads CANHDKLAKNIQYF. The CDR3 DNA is TGTGCCAACCACGATAAGCTAGCCAAAAACATTCAGTACTTC.

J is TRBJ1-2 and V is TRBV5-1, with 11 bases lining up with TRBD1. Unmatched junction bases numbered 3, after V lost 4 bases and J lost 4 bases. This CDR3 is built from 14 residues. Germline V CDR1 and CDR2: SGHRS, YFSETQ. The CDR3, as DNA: TGCGCCAGCAGCCCGGGACAGGGGGGCTATGGCTACACCTTC. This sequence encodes CASSPGQGGYGYTF.

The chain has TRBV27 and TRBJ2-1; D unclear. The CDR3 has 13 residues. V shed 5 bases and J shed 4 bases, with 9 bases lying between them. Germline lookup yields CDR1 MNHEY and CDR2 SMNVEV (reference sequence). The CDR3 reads CASSRDTYNEQFF. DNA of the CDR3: TGTGCCAGCAGTCGCGACACTTACAATGAGCAGTTCTTC.

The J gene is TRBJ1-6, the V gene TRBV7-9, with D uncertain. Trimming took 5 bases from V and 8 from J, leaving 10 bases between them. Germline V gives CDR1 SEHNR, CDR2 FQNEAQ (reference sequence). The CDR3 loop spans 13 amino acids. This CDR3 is CASSLKTDSPLHF. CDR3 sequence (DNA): TGTGCCAGCAGCCTGAAAACGGATTCACCCCTCCACTTT.

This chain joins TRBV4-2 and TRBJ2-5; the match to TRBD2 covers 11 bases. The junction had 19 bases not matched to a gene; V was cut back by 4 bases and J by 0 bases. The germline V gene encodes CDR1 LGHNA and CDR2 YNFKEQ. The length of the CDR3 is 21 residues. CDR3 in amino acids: CASSLGAPFGIAGGYQETQYF. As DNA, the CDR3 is TGTGCCAGCAGCCTAGGAGCCCCCTTTGGGATAGCGGGGGGGTACCAAGAGACCCAGTACTTC.

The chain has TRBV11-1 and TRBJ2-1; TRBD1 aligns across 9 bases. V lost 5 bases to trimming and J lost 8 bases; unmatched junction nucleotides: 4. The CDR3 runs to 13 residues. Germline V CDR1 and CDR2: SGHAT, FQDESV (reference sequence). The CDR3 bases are TGTGCCAGCAGCCGGAACAGGGGGCATGAGCAGTTCTTC. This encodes CASSRNRGHEQFF.

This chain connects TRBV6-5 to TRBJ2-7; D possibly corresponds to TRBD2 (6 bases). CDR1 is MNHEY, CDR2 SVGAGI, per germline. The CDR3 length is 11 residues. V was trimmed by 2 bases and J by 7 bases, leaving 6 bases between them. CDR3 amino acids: CASSYAGEQYF. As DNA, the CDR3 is TGTGCCAGCAGTTACGCGGGGGAGCAGTACTTC.

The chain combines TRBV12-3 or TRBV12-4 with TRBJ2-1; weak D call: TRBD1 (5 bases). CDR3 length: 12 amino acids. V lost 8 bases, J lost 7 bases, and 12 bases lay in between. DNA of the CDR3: TGTGCCAGCTCTTCAGGGCGGAATGAGCAGTTCTTC. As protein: CASSSGRNEQFF.

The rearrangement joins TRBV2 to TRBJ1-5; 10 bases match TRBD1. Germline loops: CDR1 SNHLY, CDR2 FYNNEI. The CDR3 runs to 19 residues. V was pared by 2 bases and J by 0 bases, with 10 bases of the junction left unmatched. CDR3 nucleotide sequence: TGTGCCAGCAGTGAATTTCCGGGACAGGGGCGCTATAGCAATCAGCCCCAGCATTTT. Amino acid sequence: CASSEFPGQGRYSNQPQHF.